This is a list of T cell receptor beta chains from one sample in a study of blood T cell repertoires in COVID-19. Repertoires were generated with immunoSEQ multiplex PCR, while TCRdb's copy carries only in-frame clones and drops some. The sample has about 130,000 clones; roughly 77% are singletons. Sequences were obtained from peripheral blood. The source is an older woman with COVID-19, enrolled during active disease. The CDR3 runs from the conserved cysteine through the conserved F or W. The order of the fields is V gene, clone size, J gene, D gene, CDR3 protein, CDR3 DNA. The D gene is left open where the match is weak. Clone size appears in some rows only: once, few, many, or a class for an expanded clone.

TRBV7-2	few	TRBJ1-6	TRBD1	CASSSVQGAQSPLHF	TGTGCCAGCAGCTCAGTACAGGGGGCCCAATCACCCCTCCACTTT
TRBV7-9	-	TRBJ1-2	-	CASSSSPRSPRQGYTF	TGTGCCAGCAGCTCATCACCCAGGTCCCCCCGGCAGGGCTACACCTTC
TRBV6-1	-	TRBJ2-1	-	CASSEGGVIDEQFF	TGTGCCAGCAGTGAAGGGGGGGTAATCGATGAGCAGTTCTTC
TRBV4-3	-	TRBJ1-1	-	CASTTTPGANTEAFF	TGCGCCAGCACCACCACCCCAGGGGCAAACACTGAAGCTTTCTTT
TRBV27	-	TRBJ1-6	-	CASSLSAMGPSSYNSPLHF	TGTGCCAGCAGTTTATCGGCGATGGGGCCCAGCTCCTATAATTCACCCCTCCACTTT
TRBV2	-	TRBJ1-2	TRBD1	CASDREANYGYTF	TGTGCCAGCGACAGGGAGGCCAACTATGGCTACACCTTC
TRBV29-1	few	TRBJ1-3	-	CSVGPGGNTIYF	TGCAGCGTTGGCCCAGGGGGAAACACCATATATTTT
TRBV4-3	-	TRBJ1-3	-	CASSQDITRYSGNTIYF	TGCGCCAGCAGCCAAGATATAACCAGGTACTCTGGAAACACCATATATTTT
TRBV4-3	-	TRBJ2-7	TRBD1	CASSQGTGVYEQYF	TGCGCCAGCAGCCAGGGGACAGGGGTATACGAGCAGTACTTC
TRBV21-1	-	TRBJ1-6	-	CANDRDGGNSPLHF	TGTGCCAACGACCGGGACGGGGGTAATTCACCCCTCCACTTT
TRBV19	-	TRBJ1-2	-	CASSIVDRSNYGYTF	TGTGCCAGTAGTATAGTCGACAGATCGAACTATGGCTACACCTTC
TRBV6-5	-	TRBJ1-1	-	CASRAGYGENTEAFF	TGTGCCAGCAGGGCGGGGTACGGAGAGAACACTGAAGCTTTCTTT
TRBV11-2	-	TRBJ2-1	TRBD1	CASSDFPGQGSHEQFF	TGTGCCAGCAGCGATTTCCCGGGACAGGGATCCCATGAGCAGTTCTTC
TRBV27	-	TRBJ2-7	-	CASSPSTTYEQYF	TGTGCCAGCAGTCCGTCGACTACCTACGAGCAGTACTTC
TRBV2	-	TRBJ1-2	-	CASLRDLDRPYGYTF	TGTGCCAGCTTACGGGATTTAGACAGGCCCTATGGCTACACCTTC
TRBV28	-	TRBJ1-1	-	CASSPYLTGNTEAFF	TGTGCCAGCAGTCCCTACCTTACAGGGAACACTGAAGCTTTCTTT
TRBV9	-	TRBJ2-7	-	CASSVGSGTYEQYF	TGTGCCAGCAGCGTAGGGTCAGGAACCTACGAGCAGTACTTC
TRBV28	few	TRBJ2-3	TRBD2	CASILAGSTDTQYF	TGTGCCAGCATTCTAGCGGGGAGCACAGATACGCAGTATTTT
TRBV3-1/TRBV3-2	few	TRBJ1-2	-	CASSLARRGNYGYTF	TGTGCCAGCAGCCTCGCTCGGAGGGGTAACTATGGCTACACCTTC
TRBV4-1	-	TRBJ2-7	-	CASSPLLRGQEQYF	TGCGCCAGCAGCCCCTTGTTGCGCGGCCAGGAGCAGTACTTC
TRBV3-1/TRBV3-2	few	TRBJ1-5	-	CASSQDWARGRGQPQHF	TGTGCCAGCAGCCAAGATTGGGCCAGGGGTCGAGGGCAGCCCCAGCATTTT
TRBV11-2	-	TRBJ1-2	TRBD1	CASSLLTGGVLFHTF	TGTGCCAGCAGCTTATTAACAGGGGGAGTCTTATTTCACACCTTC
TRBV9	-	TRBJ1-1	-	CASSPRRRAENTEAFF	TGTGCCAGCAGCCCCCGACGGAGGGCGGAGAACACTGAAGCTTTCTTT
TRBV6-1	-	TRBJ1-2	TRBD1	CASSAQDRVASGGYTF	TGTGCCAGCAGTGCCCAGGACAGGGTGGCCTCCGGTGGCTACACCTTC
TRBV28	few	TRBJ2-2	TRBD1	CASSKDRVDAGELFF	TGTGCCAGCAGTAAGGACAGGGTAGATGCCGGGGAGCTGTTTTTT
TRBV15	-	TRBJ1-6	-	CATSREQGHNSPLHF	TGTGCCACCAGCAGAGAACAGGGCCATAATTCACCCCTCCACTTT
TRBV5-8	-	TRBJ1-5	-	CASSSEGTRNQPQHF	TGTGCCAGCAGCTCGGAGGGGACCCGCAATCAGCCCCAGCATTTT
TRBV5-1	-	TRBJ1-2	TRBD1	CASRVGQVNYGYTF	TGCGCCAGCAGGGTAGGACAGGTCAACTATGGCTACACCTTC